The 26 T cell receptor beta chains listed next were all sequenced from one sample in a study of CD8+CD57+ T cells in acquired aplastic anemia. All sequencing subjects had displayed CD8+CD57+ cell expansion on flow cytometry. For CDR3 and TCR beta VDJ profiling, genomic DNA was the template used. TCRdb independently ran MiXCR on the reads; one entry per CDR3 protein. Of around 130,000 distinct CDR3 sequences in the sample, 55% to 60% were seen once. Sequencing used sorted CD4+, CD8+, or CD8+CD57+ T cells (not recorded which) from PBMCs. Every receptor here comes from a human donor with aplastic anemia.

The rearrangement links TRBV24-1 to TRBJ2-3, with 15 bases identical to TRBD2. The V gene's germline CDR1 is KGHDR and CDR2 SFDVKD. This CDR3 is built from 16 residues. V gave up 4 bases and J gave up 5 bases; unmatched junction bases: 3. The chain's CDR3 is CATSEWTSGGGDTQYF. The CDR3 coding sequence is TGTGCCACCAGTGAGTGGACTAGCGGGGGGGGAGATACGCAGTATTTT.

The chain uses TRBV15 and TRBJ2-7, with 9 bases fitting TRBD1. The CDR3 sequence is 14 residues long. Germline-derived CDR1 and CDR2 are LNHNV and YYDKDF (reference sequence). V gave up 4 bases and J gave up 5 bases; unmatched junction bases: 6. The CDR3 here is CATSTRRTGDEQYF. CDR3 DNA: TGTGCCACCAGCACCCGAAGGACAGGGGACGAGCAGTACTTC.

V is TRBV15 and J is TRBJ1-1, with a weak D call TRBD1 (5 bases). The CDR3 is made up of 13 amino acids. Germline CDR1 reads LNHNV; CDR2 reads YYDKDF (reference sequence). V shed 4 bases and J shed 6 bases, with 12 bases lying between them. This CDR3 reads CATSTPGRAEAFF. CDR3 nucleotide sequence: TGTGCCACCAGCACGCCAGGGAGGGCTGAAGCTTTCTTT.

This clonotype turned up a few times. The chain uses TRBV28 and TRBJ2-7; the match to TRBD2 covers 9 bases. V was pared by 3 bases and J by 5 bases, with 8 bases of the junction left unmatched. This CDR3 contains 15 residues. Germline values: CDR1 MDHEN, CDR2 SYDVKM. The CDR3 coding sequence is TGTGCCAGCAGTTTTAGGGCGGGAGGGCCAGACGAGCAGTACTTC. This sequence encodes CASSFRAGGPDEQYF.

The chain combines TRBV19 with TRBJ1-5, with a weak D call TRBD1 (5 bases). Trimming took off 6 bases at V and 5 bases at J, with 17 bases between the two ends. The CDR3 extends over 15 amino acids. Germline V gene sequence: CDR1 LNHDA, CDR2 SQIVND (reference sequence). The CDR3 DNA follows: TGTGCCAGTAGACCCAATGGGGCTTGGGATCAGCCCCAGCATTTT. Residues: CASRPNGAWDQPQHF.

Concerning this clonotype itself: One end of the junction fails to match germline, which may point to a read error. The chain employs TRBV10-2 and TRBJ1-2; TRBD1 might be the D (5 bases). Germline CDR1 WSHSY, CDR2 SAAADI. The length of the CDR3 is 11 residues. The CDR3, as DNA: TGTGCCAGTTACAGGAGGGTAGGCTACACCTTC. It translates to CASYRRVGYTF.

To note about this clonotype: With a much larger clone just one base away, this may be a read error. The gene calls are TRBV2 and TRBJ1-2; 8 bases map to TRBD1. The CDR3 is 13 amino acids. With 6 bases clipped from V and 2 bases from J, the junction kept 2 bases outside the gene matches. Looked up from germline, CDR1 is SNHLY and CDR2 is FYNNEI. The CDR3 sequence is CASSGDRNYGYTF. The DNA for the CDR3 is TGTGCCAGCAGCGGGGACAGGAACTATGGCTACACCTTC.

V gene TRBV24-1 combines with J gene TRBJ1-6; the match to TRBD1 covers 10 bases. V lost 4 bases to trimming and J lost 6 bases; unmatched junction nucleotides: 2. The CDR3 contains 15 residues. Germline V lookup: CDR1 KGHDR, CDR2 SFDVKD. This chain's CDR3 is CATSEGTGVNSPLHF. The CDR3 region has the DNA TGTGCCACCAGTGAAGGGACAGGGGTTAATTCACCCCTCCACTTT.

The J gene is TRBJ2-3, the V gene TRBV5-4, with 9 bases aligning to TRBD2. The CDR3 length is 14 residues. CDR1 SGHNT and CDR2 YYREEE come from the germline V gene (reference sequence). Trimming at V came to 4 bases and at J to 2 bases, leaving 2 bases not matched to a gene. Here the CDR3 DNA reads TGTGCCAGCAGCCGGACTAGCGACACAGATACGCAGTATTTT. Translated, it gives CASSRTSDTDTQYF.

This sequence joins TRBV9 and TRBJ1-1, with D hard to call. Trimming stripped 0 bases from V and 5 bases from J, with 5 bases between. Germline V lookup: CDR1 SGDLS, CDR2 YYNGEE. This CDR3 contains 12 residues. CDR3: CASSVDQTEAFF. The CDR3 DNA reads TGTGCCAGCAGCGTAGATCAGACTGAAGCTTTCTTT.

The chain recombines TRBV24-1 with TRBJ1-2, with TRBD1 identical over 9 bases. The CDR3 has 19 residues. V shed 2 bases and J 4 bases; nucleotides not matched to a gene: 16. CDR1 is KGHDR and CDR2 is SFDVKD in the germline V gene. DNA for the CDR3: TGTGCCACCAGTGATTCACGCCTAAGCCGGGACAGGGTTATCTATGGCTACACCTTC. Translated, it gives CATSDSRLSRDRVIYGYTF.

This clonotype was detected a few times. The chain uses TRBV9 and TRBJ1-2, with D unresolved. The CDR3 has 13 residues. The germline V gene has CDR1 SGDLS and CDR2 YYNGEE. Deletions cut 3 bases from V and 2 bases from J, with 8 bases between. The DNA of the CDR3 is TGTGCCAGCAGCGAGACCGGGAACTATGGCTACACCTTC. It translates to CASSETGNYGYTF.

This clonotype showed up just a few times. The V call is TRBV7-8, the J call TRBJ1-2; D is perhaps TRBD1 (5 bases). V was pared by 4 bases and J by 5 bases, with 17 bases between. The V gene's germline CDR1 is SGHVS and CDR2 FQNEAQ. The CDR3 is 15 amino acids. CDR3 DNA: TGTGCCAGCAGCTCAACTCAGCGGGACGGGTATGGCTACACCTTC. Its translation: CASSSTQRDGYGYTF.

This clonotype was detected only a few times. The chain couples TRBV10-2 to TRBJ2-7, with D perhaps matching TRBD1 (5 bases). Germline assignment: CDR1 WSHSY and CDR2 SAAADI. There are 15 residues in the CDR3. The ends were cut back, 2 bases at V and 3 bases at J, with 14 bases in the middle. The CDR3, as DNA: TGCGCCAGCAGTGAGAGGGGTAGCATGGACTACGAGCAGTACTTC. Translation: CASSERGSMDYEQYF.

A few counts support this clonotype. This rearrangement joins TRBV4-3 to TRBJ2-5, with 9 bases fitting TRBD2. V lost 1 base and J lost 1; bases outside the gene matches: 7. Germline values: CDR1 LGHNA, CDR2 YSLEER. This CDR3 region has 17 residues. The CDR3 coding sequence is TGCGCCAGCAGCCAAGTGATTGGACTAGCGCGCCAAGAGACCCAGTACTTC. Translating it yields CASSQVIGLARQETQYF.

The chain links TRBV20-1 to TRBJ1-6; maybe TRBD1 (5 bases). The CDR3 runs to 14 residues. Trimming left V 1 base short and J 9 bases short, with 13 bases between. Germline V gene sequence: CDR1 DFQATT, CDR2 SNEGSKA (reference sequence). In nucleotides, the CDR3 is TGCAGTGCTAGAGGGGAAGCAGGGCCTTCACCCCTCCACTTT. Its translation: CSARGEAGPSPLHF.

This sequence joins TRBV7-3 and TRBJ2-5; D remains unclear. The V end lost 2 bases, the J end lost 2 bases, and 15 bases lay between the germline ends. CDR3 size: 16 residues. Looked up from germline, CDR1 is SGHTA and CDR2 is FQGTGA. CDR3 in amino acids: CASSLLPGSAQETQYF. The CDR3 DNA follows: TGTGCCAGCAGCTTACTCCCAGGCAGCGCTCAAGAGACCCAGTACTTC.

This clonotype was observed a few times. CDR3 coding DNA: TGTGCCAGCTCAAAGCTACGGGATACTAATGAAAAACTGTTTTTT. This gives the protein CASSKLRDTNEKLFF. The chain uses TRBV25-1 and TRBJ1-4; no firm D call. The germline V gene encodes CDR1 MGHDK and CDR2 SYGVNS. The CDR3 length is 15 residues. Trimming took off 8 bases at V and 2 bases at J, with 15 bases between the two ends.

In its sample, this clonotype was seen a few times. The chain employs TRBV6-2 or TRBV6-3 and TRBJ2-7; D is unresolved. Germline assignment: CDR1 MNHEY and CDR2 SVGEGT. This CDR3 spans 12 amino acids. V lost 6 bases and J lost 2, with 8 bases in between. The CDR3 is CASSQGTYEQYF. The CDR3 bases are TGTGCCAGCAGCCAAGGCACCTACGAGCAGTACTTC.

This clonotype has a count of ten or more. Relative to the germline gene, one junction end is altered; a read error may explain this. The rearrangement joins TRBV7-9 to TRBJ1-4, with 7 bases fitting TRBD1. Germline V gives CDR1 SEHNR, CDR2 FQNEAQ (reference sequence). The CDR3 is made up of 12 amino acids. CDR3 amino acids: CASSGRGMQKSF. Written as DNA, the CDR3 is TGTGCCAGCAGCGGCAGGGGGATGCAAAAATCTTTT.

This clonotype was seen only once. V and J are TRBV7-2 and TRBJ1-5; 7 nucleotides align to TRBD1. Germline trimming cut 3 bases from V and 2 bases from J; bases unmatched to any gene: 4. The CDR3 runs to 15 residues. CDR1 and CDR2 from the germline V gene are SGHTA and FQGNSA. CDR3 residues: CASSFTGEGNQPQHF. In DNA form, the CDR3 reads TGTGCCAGCAGCTTCACAGGGGAGGGCAATCAGCCCCAGCATTTT.

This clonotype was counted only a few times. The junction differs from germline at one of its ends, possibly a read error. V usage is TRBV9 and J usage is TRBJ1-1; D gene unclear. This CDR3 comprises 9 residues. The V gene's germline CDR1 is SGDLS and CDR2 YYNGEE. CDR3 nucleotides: TGTGCCAGCAGTCCTGAAGCCTTCTTT. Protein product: CASSPEAFF.

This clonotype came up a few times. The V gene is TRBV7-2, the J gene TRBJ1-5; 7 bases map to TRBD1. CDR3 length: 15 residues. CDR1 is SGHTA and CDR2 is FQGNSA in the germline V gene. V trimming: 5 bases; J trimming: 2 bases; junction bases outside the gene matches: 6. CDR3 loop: CASSVDRVGNQPQHF. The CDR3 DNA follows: TGTGCCAGCAGCGTCGACAGGGTCGGCAATCAGCCCCAGCATTTT. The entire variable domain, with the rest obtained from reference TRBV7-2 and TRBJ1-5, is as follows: GAGVSQSPSNKVTEKGKDVELRCDPISGHTALYWYRQSLGQGLEFLIYFQGNSAPDKSGLPSDRFSAERTGGSVSTLTIQRTQQEDSAVYLCASSVDRVGNQPQHFGDGTRLSIL.

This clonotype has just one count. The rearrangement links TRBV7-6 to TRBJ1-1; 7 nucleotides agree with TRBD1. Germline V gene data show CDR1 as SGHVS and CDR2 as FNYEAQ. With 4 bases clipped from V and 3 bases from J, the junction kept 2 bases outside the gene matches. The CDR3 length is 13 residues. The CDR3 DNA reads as TGTGCCAGCAGCTCCGACAGGGACACTGAAGCTTTCTTT. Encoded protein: CASSSDRDTEAFF.

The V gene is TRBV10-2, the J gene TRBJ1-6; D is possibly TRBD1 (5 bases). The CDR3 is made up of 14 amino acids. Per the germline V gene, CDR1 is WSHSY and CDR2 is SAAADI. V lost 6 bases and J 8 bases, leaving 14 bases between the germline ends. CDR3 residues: CASRTGTAHSPLHF. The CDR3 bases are TGCGCCAGCAGAACCGGGACCGCTCATTCACCCCTCCACTTT.

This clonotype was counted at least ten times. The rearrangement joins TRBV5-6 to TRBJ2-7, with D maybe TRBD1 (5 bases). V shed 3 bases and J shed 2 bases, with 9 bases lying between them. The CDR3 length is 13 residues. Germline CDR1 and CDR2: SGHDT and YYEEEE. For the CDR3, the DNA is TGTGCCAGCAGCTCCAGACAGACCTACGAGCAGTACTTC. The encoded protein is CASSSRQTYEQYF.